Listed below are T cell receptor beta chains from one sample, sequenced in a study of blood T cell repertoires in COVID-19. Data came from immunoSEQ multiplex PCR; TCRdb stores just in-frame clones and leaves some out. This sample has around 370,000 clones, with under 95% found just once. The specimen sequenced was peripheral blood. These receptors were taken from a woman aged 18-35 years who had recovered from COVID-19. Both conserved end residues are part of each CDR3. The order of the fields is J gene, clone size, V gene, D gene, CDR3 protein, CDR3 DNA. The D gene is left open where the match is weak. Size is stated for part of the rows, as once, few or many counts, or as a class when the clone is expanded.

>TRBJ2-3|NA|TRBV9|NA
CASSVGDIPAYPTQYF
TGTGCCAGCAGCGTAGGGGACATCCCCGCCTACCCGACGCAGTATTTT
>TRBJ1-2|NA|TRBV6-6|TRBD1
CAATGGSSYGYTF
TGTGCGGCCACAGGGGGAAGTAGCTATGGCTACACCTTC
>TRBJ2-1|NA|TRBV6-1|NA
CASSVGWRGSSYNEQFF
TGTGCCAGCAGTGTTGGTTGGCGGGGCAGCTCCTACAATGAGCAGTTCTTC
>TRBJ1-1|few|TRBV11-2|TRBD1
CASSTDRGGTEAFF
TGTGCCAGCAGCACCGACAGGGGAGGCACTGAAGCTTTCTTT
>TRBJ2-5|NA|TRBV6-2/TRBV6-3|TRBD1
CASSYGDRDRETQYF
TGTGCCAGCAGTTACGGGGACAGGGATCGGGAGACCCAGTACTTC
>TRBJ1-2|NA|TRBV6-5|NA
CASSYSSRAGGYTF
TGTGCCAGCAGTTACTCCAGCAGGGCCGGCGGCTACACCTTC
>TRBJ2-1|NA|TRBV25-1|NA
CASSELSLPSSYNEQFF
TGTGCCAGCAGTGAATTGAGTCTTCCTAGCTCCTACAATGAGCAGTTCTTC
>TRBJ1-5|once|TRBV28|NA
CATDRRIQPQHF
TGTGCCACCGACAGGAGAATTCAGCCCCAGCATTTT
>TRBJ2-1|NA|TRBV6-4|TRBD2
CASSDSATSGSNEQFF
TGTGCCAGCAGTGACTCGGCTACTAGCGGGAGTAATGAGCAGTTCTTC
>TRBJ2-1|few|TRBV3-1/TRBV3-2|TRBD2
CASSQDPSGYNEQFF
TGTGCCAGCAGCCAAGACCCTAGCGGTTACAATGAGCAGTTCTTC
>TRBJ1-1|NA|TRBV5-1|TRBD1
CASSPLTGDTEAFF
TGCGCCAGCAGCCCACTGACAGGGGACACTGAAGCTTTCTTT
>TRBJ1-4|NA|TRBV4-2|NA
CASSQDTGLATNEKLFF
TGTGCCAGCAGCCAAGATACCGGCCTAGCAACTAATGAAAAACTGTTTTTT
>TRBJ1-5|few|TRBV2|NA
CASSDSGQPQHF
TGTGCCAGCAGTGACTCCGGTCAGCCCCAGCATTTT
>TRBJ2-1|NA|TRBV4-3|TRBD2
CASSQALAGVNEQFF
TGCGCCAGCAGCCAAGCTCTAGCGGGAGTGAATGAGCAGTTCTTC
>TRBJ1-5|NA|TRBV7-2|NA
CASSGHDSANSNQPQHF
TGTGCCAGCAGCGGGCATGACAGCGCGAATAGCAATCAGCCCCAGCATTTT
>TRBJ2-1|NA|TRBV7-2|TRBD2
CASSAGSGSLNEQFF
TGTGCCAGCAGCGCCGGGAGCGGGAGTCTAAATGAGCAGTTCTTC
>TRBJ1-4|NA|TRBV7-8|TRBD1
CASSLGDRSNEKLFF
TGTGCCAGCAGCTTGGGGGACAGGAGTAATGAAAAACTGTTTTTT
>TRBJ1-2|NA|TRBV5-7|TRBD1
CASSLAPGQGFQASGYTF
TGTGCCAGCAGCTTAGCGCCGGGACAGGGGTTCCAAGCGAGCGGCTACACCTTC
>TRBJ2-3|NA|TRBV24-1|TRBD1
CATSDTDRGTSTDTQYF
TGTGCCACCAGTGATACGGACAGGGGGACTAGCACAGATACGCAGTATTTT
>TRBJ1-3|NA|TRBV6-5|TRBD1
CASSYSEQGVGNTIYF
TGTGCCAGCAGTTACTCGGAACAGGGGGTTGGAAACACCATATATTTT
>TRBJ1-1|few|TRBV5-4|TRBD1
CASSLRTGRTEAFF
TGTGCCAGCAGCTTGAGGACAGGGAGGACTGAAGCTTTCTTT
>TRBJ2-5|NA|TRBV9|NA
CASSAGAGVFVETQYF
TGTGCCAGCAGCGCCGGGGCAGGGGTTTTTGTTGAGACCCAGTACTTC
>TRBJ2-1|few|TRBV11-2|TRBD2
CASSLGLAVYNEQFF
TGTGCCAGCAGCCTGGGACTAGCGGTCTACAATGAGCAGTTCTTC
>TRBJ1-2|NA|TRBV10-3|NA
CAISGGSRVNYGYTF
TGTGCCATCAGTGGGGGCAGTCGGGTAAACTATGGCTACACCTTC
>TRBJ2-5|few|TRBV3-1/TRBV3-2|TRBD2
CASSPGRVGETQYF
TGTGCCAGCAGCCCCGGGAGGGTAGGGGAGACCCAGTACTTC
>TRBJ2-3|NA|TRBV28|TRBD1
CASEGQGAPRNTQYF
TGTGCCAGCGAAGGACAGGGGGCCCCCAGAAATACGCAGTATTTT